The source of this T cell receptor (beta chain) is a study of blood T cells in healthy people across ages (dated by TCRdb to between 2014 and 2017). Regarding the complete study: In model experiments, template switching captured roughly one uniquely barcoded TCR beta cDNA molecule for every two T cells. Using deep sequencing normalized with unique cDNA molecular identifiers, the study measured how TCR beta repertoire diversity changes with age. The donors were divided into four age groups: young (average around 15 years), middle-aged (almost 40), aged (approximately 62) and long-lived (82). Two additional independent replicas of 1 million unique cDNA reads from the same blood draw were analyzed for two donors (one aged 18 to 29 and one aged 80 or older).

Donors were 39 systemically healthy Caucasian individuals from Russia aged about 6 to 100 years. Each donor gave around 9 milliliters of peripheral blood, collected into EDTA-treated Vacutainer tubes. PBMCs were isolated by Ficoll-Paque density-gradient centrifugation, with at least 6 million obtained per sample. Total RNA was extracted from PBMCs with Trizol reagent, with at least 6 micrograms obtained per sample. For every donor, an aliquot of PBMCs went through flow cytometry to measure the percentages of naive CD45RAhigh/CD27high T cells. Library generation was performed with 5' RACE. The sequencer was an Illumina HiSeq 2500. A second roughly 7 to 12 cycle PCR used a sample-barcoded 5' primer and a J-beta primer mix. A template-switch 5' adaptor carrying 12 random nucleotides introduced a unique molecular identifier onto each TCR beta cDNA molecule. At least 2.5 million CDR3-containing paired-end reads were obtained from each sample. The Mint cDNA synthesis kit, primed by a TRBC-specific oligonucleotide, was used to synthesize first-strand cDNA from all RNA. All cDNA was treated with uracil-DNA glycosylase and then went through a first 18-cycle PCR with the universal primers M1SS and BC2_uni_R. Concerning the study's data processing: Each sample was normalized by randomly selecting 1 million high-quality reads, each carrying a distinct molecular identifier. Reads sharing molecular identifiers were discarded rather than binned into consensus sequences. MiTCR, set to a Q25 quality threshold and the strictest error-elimination algorithm, was used for CDR3 identification, clonotype clustering and error correction. A nonparametric unseen species model with Euler transformation was used to estimate lower-bound total TCR beta diversity. TCRdb took the public reads, trimmed them with fastp at Q25, ran MiXCR for clone calling and kept in-frame beta chains. Identical CDR3 protein sequences are pooled into one entry, listed with their most common genes and DNA. TCRdb's processing, not the study's, gives the V and J calls here. The sample includes around 800,000 distinct CDR3 sequences, with around 25% observed a single time. In total, the top ten clones hold around 3% of the sample.

Trimming leaves V shorter by 6 bases and J shorter by 6 bases, with the junction holding 10 bases beyond the gene matches. According to the germline V gene, CDR1 reads MDHEN and CDR2 reads SYDVKM. The CDR3 contains 16 residues, cysteine and phenylalanine counted. The sequence is cut down to CDR3 DNA, 48 bases in frame from base 1. The full study reports these points: Estimates of total diversity from one million sequenced T cells were regarded as lower bounds and underestimates. There was a strong correlation between observed TCR beta diversity and the percentage of naive T cells measured by flow cytometry. Conclusive comparison of naive and antigen-experienced compartments was prevented by the profiling of bulk unsorted PBMCs. Donor CMV infection status was unknown, potentially confounding age-related changes in expanded clonotypes. As age increased, observed TCR beta diversity per million T cells dropped in a roughly linear way, and a significant reduction was already evident by age about 36. The long-lived group showed more naive CD4+ T cells, fewer expanded clones and increased TCR diversity than the aged group, suggesting age selection.

Note on this clonotype: What this receptor recognizes is not known. There are no base qualities to consult, and no much larger clone falls within one base.

This same sample was also taken into another study, of T cells of mothers and their children. As that second study puts it: Nine systemically healthy Caucasian individuals, comprising three mothers and their six children, were included as donors. cDNA synthesis consumed the entire amount of extracted RNA, loaded at approximately 1.5 ug RNA in each 15 ul reaction. In the second PCR, sample barcodes and 2-4 random nucleotides were introduced via the M1S primer. Over 8 million TCR beta CDR3 reads were obtained for each mother, and 3 million to 3.5 million reads were obtained for each child. Thymic selection similarly shapes TCR recombination output in related and unrelated pairs, with minor effect from inherited differences. Normalized repertoire overlap in related mother-child pairs was always slightly higher than in unrelated mother-child pairs, but the difference was never significant. Persistent microchimeric T cell clones were not detected, at a sensitivity of approximately 93 clones per million clonotypes. In the study, deep NGS was used to compare the TCR beta repertoires of mothers and children, and features distinguishing related mother-child pairs from unrelated individuals were sought. On average, the children were about 10 +/- 4 years old, while the mothers were around 42 +/- 4 years old. After adapter ligation with NEBNext reagents, the libraries were sequenced on Illumina HiSeq 2000 with 100+100 nt paired-end reads. To avoid cross-contamination, the mother libraries and the child libraries were prepared a month apart and sequenced in separate runs. For each donor, somewhere between 500,000 and 2,000,000 distinct TCR beta clonotypes were identified. Naive TCR beta clonotypes were estimated from low-frequency clonotypes matched to each donor's FACS-determined naive share, without sorting.

The sequence came from a boy younger than 18 in good health. The rearrangement combines TRBV28 with TRBJ1-4; a stretch of 10 junction bases matches TRBD1. Sequencing input: blood. The nucleotide sequence is TGTGCCAGCAGGAAGTTAGCGGGGACAGGGGATGAAAAACTGTTTTTT. Its translation reads: CASRKLAGTGDEKLFF.